A single TCR beta chain is shown here with its context. V was cut by 5 bases and J by 5 bases, with 12 bases left in between. Per the germline V gene, CDR1 is SGHTA and CDR2 is FQGTGA. CDR3 length: 13 amino acids. The sample belongs to a study of blood T cell repertoires in COVID-19. Study-wide background: Samples taken during acute and convalescent COVID-19 were collected in the United States, Italy and Spain. Sources were T cells, B-cell-depleted T cells, or PBMCs; the material itself was cDNA or gDNA.

In the authors' workflow: By means of reference gene primer amplification, nucleated cell counts were estimated. Some clones are missing from TCRdb's copy, which holds only in-frame ones; the method was immunoSEQ multiplex PCR. V and J calls and clone size are as listed in that table; D and trimming were resolved from the DNA. This table holds around 100,000 clones, around nine tenths found once. The rearrangement uses TRBV7-3 and TRBJ2-5, with a tentative D call TRBD2 (6 bases). The sequenced sample was peripheral blood. This TCR was recovered from a woman aged 70-85 years who had recovered from COVID-19. The CDR3 sequence is CASSPYGGETQYF. The CDR3 DNA sequence: TGTGCCAGCAGCCCCTACGGGGGTGAGACCCAGTACTTC.